The rows below give T cell receptor beta chains drawn from one sample of a study of blood T cell repertoires in COVID-19. Sequencing was performed with immunoSEQ multiplex PCR; in TCRdb, only in-frame clones are kept and a portion is missing. The table lists 350,000 to 400,000 clones, roughly nine tenths of them singletons. The sequenced sample was PBMCs or T cells enriched from blood (not recorded which). All receptors come from a woman under 40 who had recovered from COVID-19. Both conserved end residues are part of each CDR3. The D gene is left open where the match is weak.

D gene,J gene,V gene,CDR3 protein,CDR3 DNA
TRBD2,TRBJ2-1,TRBV4-2,CASSQGTSGSGPYNEQFF,TGTGCCAGCAGCCAGGGGACTAGCGGGAGTGGCCCCTACAATGAGCAGTTCTTC
TRBD1,TRBJ1-1,TRBV2,CASRPMPRGATEAFF,TGTGCCAGCAGACCTATGCCCAGGGGGGCCACTGAAGCTTTCTTT
NA,TRBJ1-4,TRBV2,CASSGTPDRATNEKLFF,TGTGCCAGCAGCGGGACACCCGACCGAGCAACTAATGAAAAACTGTTTTTT
NA,TRBJ2-7,TRBV28,CASSFLRSHEQYF,TGTGCCAGCAGTTTTCTGAGGAGCCACGAGCAGTACTTC
NA,TRBJ1-1,TRBV28,CASSLITEAFF,TGTGCCAGCAGTTTAATTACTGAAGCTTTTTTT
TRBD2,TRBJ2-7,TRBV7-8,CASSSQPSGSSYEQYF,TGTGCCAGCAGCTCCCAACCTAGCGGAAGCTCCTACGAGCAGTACTTC
NA,TRBJ1-3,TRBV6-5,CASSSRGNSGNTIYF,TGTGCCAGCAGCTCGCGGGGTAACTCTGGAAACACCATATATTTT
NA,TRBJ1-4,TRBV15,CATSSPGWEKLFF,TGTGCCACCAGCAGCCCAGGGTGGGAAAAACTGTTTTTT
NA,TRBJ1-1,TRBV5-1,CASSLVAGNTEAFF,TGCGCCAGCAGCTTGGTGGCGGGGAACACTGAAGCTTTCTTT
NA,TRBJ1-2,TRBV10-3,CAISEGGGRAYGYTF,TGTGCCATCAGTGAGGGCGGGGGGCGCGCCTATGGCTACACCTTC